One sample yielded the 3 T cell receptor beta chains listed below, sequenced in a study of T cells in Graves' hyperthyroidism and ophthalmopathy. Researchers took RNA transcripts and amplified the TCR beta CDR3 regions from them. RT-PCR in the first round (using the HTBI primer set) targeted the TCR CDR3. TCRdb analysed the multiplex PCR reads with MiXCR anew, one entry per CDR3 protein. This sample has 550,000 to 700,000 distinct CDR3 sequences, with 46% found just once. The source material was peripheral blood or thyroid tissue (not recorded which). Receptor source: an adult woman with Graves' disease, either hyperthyroidism or ophthalmopathy (not recorded which).

This clonotype was recorded many times. The J gene is TRBJ1-3, the V gene TRBV28; TRBD1 matches at 7 bases. The V gene end was trimmed by 1 base and the J gene end by 4 bases; junction bases not matched to a gene: 7. Germline V gene lookup returns CDR1 MDHEN and CDR2 SYDVKM. The CDR3 is 16 amino acids. The CDR3 nucleotides are TGTGCCAGCAGTTTATTTAGACAGGGAGGCGGAAACACCATATATTTT. Translated: CASSLFRQGGGNTIYF.

In its sample, this clonotype was seen many times. The chain carries TRBV2 and TRBJ2-2, with 7 bases matching TRBD1. The germline V gene encodes CDR1 SNHLY and CDR2 FYNNEI. The CDR3 contains 15 residues. With 5 bases clipped from V and 1 base from J, the junction kept 4 bases outside the gene matches. The CDR3 protein is CASSSWDRNTGELFF. The CDR3 coding sequence is TGTGCCAGCAGTTCTTGGGACAGGAACACCGGGGAGCTGTTTTTT.

The rearrangement uses TRBV20-1 and TRBJ2-7, with 8 bases fitting TRBD2. V lost 6 bases, J lost 10 bases, and 5 bases stayed unmatched. The CDR3 extends over 10 amino acids. CDR1 and CDR2 (germline): DFQATT, SNEGSKA (reference sequence). The DNA for the CDR3 is TGCAGTGCCCCAGGACTAGCCCAGTACTTC. As protein: CSAPGLAQYF.